These 28 T cell receptor beta chains share one sample of origin, sequenced in a study of T cell repertoires in cytomegalovirus infection. These TCRs' antigens remain unknown. TCRdb called the reads again in MiXCR, with one record for every CDR3 protein. The sample yields roughly 860,000 distinct CDR3 sequences, around a third seen once. This material consisted of cultured CD8+ T cells from PBMCs, taken from culture after CMV antigen stimulation. The receptor set was obtained from a human donor in good health (CMV status not recorded). Some clones in this sample may be carry-over from other donors' samples.

The rearrangement joins TRBV5-6 to TRBJ1-2; no clear D. There are 15 residues in the CDR3. Trimming shortened V by 0 bases and J by 0 bases, and 9 bases separated the two germline ends. Germline V gene sequence: CDR1 SGHDT, CDR2 YYEEEE. For the CDR3, the DNA is TGTGCCAGCAGCTTGGTGCGGGTGACTAACTATGGCTACACCTTC. Protein sequence: CASSLVRVTNYGYTF.

As regards this clonotype: A read error may produce the germline difference seen at one junction end. The chain recombines TRBV7-6 with TRBJ2-1; D uncertain. Looked up from germline, CDR1 is SGHVS and CDR2 is FNYEAQ. CDR3 length equals 15 residues. The CDR3 reads CVSTSRSPDYNEQFF. CDR3 bases: TGTGTCAGCACCTCCCGATCCCCGGACTACAATGAGCAGTTCTTC. The complete variable domain, with remaining parts taken from reference TRBV7-6 and TRBJ2-1, reads GAGVSQSPRYKVTKRGQDVALRCDPISGHVSLYWYRQALGQGPEFLTYFNYEAQQDKSGLPNDRFSAERPEGSISTLTIQRTEQRDSAMYRCVSTSRSPDYNEQFFGPGTRLTVL.

Turning to this clonotype: This may arise from a read error, as a much more abundant clone is one base away. V and J are TRBV12-3 or TRBV12-4 and TRBJ2-3; 8 positions agree with TRBD2. There are 14 residues in the CDR3. With V trimmed by 10 bases and J by 2 bases, 8 bases remained unmatched. The CDR3 protein is CATGRVGPTDTQYF. CDR3 bases: TGTGCCACCGGGAGGGTAGGGCCCACAGATACGCAGTATTTT.

This clonotype was observed a few times. This chain uses TRBV7-6 with TRBJ1-1; 7 bases are shared with TRBD1. Trimming took 8 bases from V and 6 from J; bases not matched to a gene: 6. This CDR3 has 12 residues. CDR1 and CDR2 (germline): SGHVS, FNYEAQ. CDR3 DNA: TGTGCCAGCCAGACAGGGACGGCTGAAGCTTTCTTT. It specifies CASQTGTAEAFF.

This clonotype has a handful of counts. CDR3 residues: CASSLRGIHQPQHF. In nucleotides, the CDR3 is TGTGCCAGCAGTTTAAGAGGGATACATCAGCCCCAGCATTTT. J is TRBJ1-5 and V is TRBV28; D is uncertain. The CDR3 runs to 14 residues. Germline CDR1 reads MDHEN; CDR2 reads SYDVKM. Deletions cut 2 bases from V and 5 bases from J, with 10 bases between.

Concerning this clonotype: Mismatch with germline at one junction end may stem from a read error. The rearrangement joins TRBV11-3 to TRBJ2-1, with TRBD1 as a possible D gene (5 bases). Germline values: CDR1 SGHNT, CDR2 YENEEA. The CDR3 totals 16 residues. DNA for the CDR3: TGTGTCAGCAGCTTTAGGACACTTATTCCTAACAATGAGCAGTTCTTC. This gives the protein CVSSFRTLIPNNEQFF.

Comments on this clonotype: A read error is possible here, since a much larger clone lies one base away. The rearrangement joins TRBV25-1 to TRBJ1-3, with unresolved D. The CDR3 spans 12 residues. The germline CDR1 and CDR2 sequences are MGHDK and SYGVNS. CDR3 loop: CANSETRNTIYF. The CDR3 DNA is TGTGCCAACAGTGAAACTAGAAACACCATATATTTT.

Many counts were recorded for this clonotype. The chain links TRBV7-6 to TRBJ1-2; 8 nucleotides match TRBD1. Per germline, CDR1 SGHVS and CDR2 FNYEAQ. Unmatched junction bases numbered 12, after V lost 5 bases and J lost 4 bases. CDR3 size: 16 residues. CDR3 protein: CASSLAGQGEGYGYTF. CDR3 bases: TGTGCCAGCAGCCTCGCAGGACAGGGAGAGGGCTATGGCTACACCTTC.

This clonotype was counted many times. The rearrangement uses TRBV7-8 and TRBJ2-1; D perhaps matches TRBD1 (7 bases). This CDR3 has 14 amino acids. From germline, CDR1 is SGHVS and CDR2 FQNEAQ. V lost 8 bases to trimming and J lost 7 bases, with 18 bases between them. For the CDR3, the DNA is TGTGCCAGCGGGGCGGGACAGAAGATTAATGAGCAGTTCTTC. Protein product: CASGAGQKINEQFF.

The CDR3 protein is CAANPGANTGELFF. The CDR3 nucleotides are TGTGCCGCCAATCCGGGGGCGAACACCGGGGAGCTGTTTTTT. The V gene is TRBV19, the J gene TRBJ2-2; tentative D call: TRBD2 (6 bases). V dropped 11 bases and J dropped 0 bases, with 13 bases sitting between them. Germline CDR1 and CDR2: LNHDA and SQIVND (reference sequence). The CDR3 runs 14 residues. Supplemented by reference TRBV19 and TRBJ2-2, the full variable domain reads DGGITQSPKYLFRKEGQNVTLSCEQNLNHDAMYWYRQDPGQGLRLIYYSQIVNDFQKGDIAEGYSVSREKKESFPLTVTSAQKNPTAFYLCAANPGANTGELFFGEGSRLTVL.

This chain joins TRBV20-1 and TRBJ2-1; maybe TRBD1 (6 bases). This CDR3 comprises 15 residues. V was cut by 4 bases and J by 3 bases, with 16 bases left in between. Looked up from germline, CDR1 is DFQATT and CDR2 is SNEGSKA (reference sequence). CDR3 in amino acids: CSAKAGESLYNEQFF. For the CDR3, the DNA is TGCAGTGCTAAAGCAGGGGAGTCCCTCTACAATGAGCAGTTCTTC.

The chain's CDR3 is CASSQGGGYTEAFF. In nucleotides, the CDR3 is TGTGCCAGCAGCCAGGGAGGTGGGTACACTGAAGCTTTCTTT. The chain combines TRBV27 with TRBJ1-1, with D possibly matching TRBD1 (5 bases). Germline V gene sequence: CDR1 MNHEY, CDR2 SMNVEV (reference sequence). With 6 bases removed from V and 3 bases from J, the gap between germline ends came to 14 bases. The CDR3 consists of 14 residues.

This clonotype came up a few times. Since a much larger clone is just one base distant, this may be a read error. J is TRBJ2-1 and V is TRBV4-1, with 7 positions matching TRBD1. V was pared by 0 bases and J by 3 bases, with 5 bases of the junction left unmatched. There are 16 residues in the CDR3. The germline V gene has CDR1 MGHRA and CDR2 YSYEKL. CDR3 protein: CASSQDWAGGYNEQFF. CDR3 in DNA: TGCGCCAGCAGCCAAGATTGGGCAGGGGGCTACAATGAGCAGTTCTTC.

This clonotype came up a few times. The J gene is TRBJ2-1, the V gene TRBV25-1; D is perhaps TRBD1 or TRBD2 (6 bases each). This CDR3 spans 19 amino acids. Per germline, CDR1 MGHDK and CDR2 SYGVNS. The ends were cut back, 0 bases at V and 0 bases at J, with 18 bases in the middle. CDR3 sequence (DNA): TGTGCCAGCAGTGAATATTTCCCCCTGGGGGGCCTCTCCTACAATGAGCAGTTCTTC. It translates to CASSEYFPLGGLSYNEQFF. Full variable domain (missing parts from reference TRBV25-1 and TRBJ2-1): EADIYQTPRYLVIGTGKKITLECSQTMGHDKMYWYQQDPGMELHLIHYSYGVNSTEKGDLSSESTVSRIRTEHFPLTLESARPSHTSQYLCASSEYFPLGGLSYNEQFFGPGTRLTVL.

This clonotype showed up just a few times. The germline gene is not matched at one end of the junction; a read error may be the cause. The rearrangement links TRBV7-7 to TRBJ2-1; D not resolved. Germline lookup yields CDR1 SSHAT and CDR2 FNYEAQ (reference sequence). The CDR3 consists of 13 residues. The CDR3 region has the DNA TGTGCTAGCAGCTTAGTCCCGCGCAATGAGCAGTTCTTC. It specifies CASSLVPRNEQFF.

The V and J genes are TRBV12-3 or TRBV12-4 and TRBJ1-5, with D unclear. V was pared by 2 bases and J by 1 base, with 6 bases between. The length of the CDR3 is 14 residues. CDR3 amino acids: CASSLTQSNQPQHF. CDR3 DNA sequence: TGTGCCAGCAGTTTAACACAGAGCAATCAGCCCCAGCATTTT.

There are a few counts of this clonotype. The J gene is TRBJ1-6, the V gene TRBV7-9; 11 bases are a match to TRBD1. The V and J ends lost 4 bases and 10 bases, in that order; junction bases with no gene match: 3. Germline V CDR1 and CDR2: SEHNR, FQNEAQ (reference sequence). The CDR3 totals 14 residues. CDR3 in amino acids: CASSWTGGESPLHF. Written as DNA, the CDR3 is TGTGCCAGCAGCTGGACAGGGGGCGAATCACCCCTCCACTTT.

The chain links TRBV4-1 to TRBJ2-2; a weak D match, TRBD1 (5 bases). Germline V gives CDR1 MGHRA, CDR2 YSYEKL. Trimming took off 0 bases at V and 0 bases at J, with 11 bases between the two ends. The CDR3 loop spans 17 amino acids. The CDR3 sequence: CASSQEGAPANTGELFF. The DNA of the CDR3 is TGCGCCAGCAGCCAAGAAGGGGCCCCCGCGAACACCGGGGAGCTGTTTTTT.

This clonotype was picked up a small number of times. The V gene is TRBV7-2, the J gene TRBJ2-2, with D uncertain. The CDR3 length is 16 residues. V dropped 1 base and J dropped 5 bases, with 14 bases sitting between them. Germline assignment: CDR1 SGHTA and CDR2 FQGNSA. The CDR3 reads CASSLVGSFLTGELFF. The CDR3 coding sequence is TGTGCCAGCAGCTTAGTGGGGTCCTTCTTAACCGGGGAGCTGTTTTTT.

The chain employs TRBV6-2 or TRBV6-3 and TRBJ2-5; perhaps D is TRBD1 or TRBD2 (5 bases each). CDR3 size: 11 residues. Germline values: CDR1 MNHEY, CDR2 SVGEGT. Trimming removed 6 bases at V and 5 bases at J, with 7 bases between. DNA of the CDR3: TGTGCCAGCAGATGGGGGGAGACCCAGTACTTC. It specifies CASRWGETQYF.

As for this clonotype: One junction end does not reproduce the germline sequence, and a read error may be involved. The rearrangement joins TRBV19 to TRBJ1-5; D perhaps matches TRBD1 (6 bases). The germline CDR1 and CDR2 sequences are LNHDA and SQIVND (reference sequence). The CDR3 spans 13 residues. This chain's CDR3 is CASSVTGYQPQHF. CDR3 bases: TGTGCCAGTAGCGTAACAGGGTATCAACCCCAGCATTTT.

In this sample, this clonotype turned up a few times. The chain links TRBV7-7 to TRBJ2-3; either TRBD1 or TRBD2 may fit D (5 bases each). CDR1 SSHAT and CDR2 FNYEAQ come from the germline V gene (reference sequence). Trimming left V 5 bases short and J 1 base short, with 13 bases between. The CDR3 has 15 amino acids. The CDR3 nucleotides are TGTGCCAGCAGCGCCAGGGAGATGGGCACAGATACGCAGTATTTT. Protein sequence: CASSAREMGTDTQYF.

The genes are TRBV27 and TRBJ2-1; TRBD2 aligns across 9 bases. CDR1 and CDR2 from the germline V gene are MNHEY and SMNVEV (reference sequence). The CDR3 contains 14 residues. V lost 8 bases and J lost 7; bases outside the gene matches: 9. CDR3 sequence: CASGTRGGSNEQFF. In DNA, the CDR3 is TGTGCCAGCGGGACGCGGGGGGGGAGTAATGAGCAGTTCTTC.

The V gene is TRBV7-6, the J gene TRBJ1-2; a possible D gene is TRBD1 (5 bases). Germline V lookup: CDR1 SGHVS, CDR2 FNYEAQ. V lost 5 bases to trimming and J lost 8 bases, with 12 bases between them. The CDR3 totals 12 residues. This CDR3 reads CASSRGFAGYTF. In DNA, the CDR3 is TGTGCCAGCAGCCGGGGGTTCGCGGGCTACACCTTC.

In its sample, this clonotype was seen many times. This chain connects TRBV2 to TRBJ1-1, with D unresolved. The V gene lost 11 bases and the J gene lost 0 bases, with 13 bases spanning the gap. The CDR3 runs 13 residues. Germline V gene lookup returns CDR1 SNHLY and CDR2 FYNNEI. This CDR3 is CAGLRRMNTEAFF. Here the CDR3 DNA reads TGTGCCGGCCTCAGACGGATGAACACTGAAGCTTTCTTT.

To note about this clonotype: A much larger clone differs by one base, so this may be a read error. V usage is TRBV7-2 and J usage is TRBJ2-5; 7 nucleotides line up with TRBD1. Germline values: CDR1 SGHTA, CDR2 FQGNSA. The CDR3 has 15 residues. Trimming at V came to 5 bases and at J to 1 base, leaving 7 bases not matched to a gene. CDR3 sequence (DNA): TGTGCCAGCAGCCCTCCGAGGGGGCCCCAAGAGACCCAGTACTTC. Translating gives CASSPPRGPQETQYF. The variable domain in full, completed from reference TRBV7-2 and TRBJ2-5, reads GAGVSQSPSNKVTEKGKDVELRCDPISGHTALYWYRQSLGQGLEFLIYFQGNSAPDKSGLPSDRFSAERTGGSVSTLTIQRTQQEDSAVYLCASSPPRGPQETQYFGPGTRLLVL.

This clonotype was detected a few times. The CDR3 reads CSASRETRSYEQYF. The CDR3 region has the DNA TGCAGTGCTAGTCGGGAAACTAGATCCTACGAGCAGTACTTC. The chain uses TRBV20-1 and TRBJ2-7; the D gene is possibly TRBD2 (5 bases). V dropped 3 bases and J dropped 1 base, with 13 bases sitting between them. Germline CDR1 DFQATT, CDR2 SNEGSKA (reference sequence). The CDR3 contains 14 residues.

This clonotype has a handful of counts. The rearrangement links TRBV9 to TRBJ1-2; no clear D gene. The length of the CDR3 is 14 residues. In germline, CDR1 is SGDLS, CDR2 YYNGEE. Trimming stripped 4 bases from V and 8 bases from J, with 18 bases between. For the CDR3, the DNA is TGTGCCAGCAGCCGGTCGTACGGGGTGAGGGGCTACACCTTC. It specifies CASSRSYGVRGYTF.